The 16 T cell receptor beta chains presented below share a single source sample, sequenced in a study of T cells in Graves' hyperthyroidism and ophthalmopathy. Amplified TCR beta CDR3 regions derived from RNA transcripts. An initial round of RT-PCR targeting the TCR CDR3 relied on the HTBI primer set. One entry per CDR3 protein results from TCRdb running MiXCR on the multiplex PCR reads. This table has around 300,000 distinct CDR3 sequences, roughly 15% appearing once. The sequencing sample was made of blood. The receptor source for this set is a middle-aged woman with Graves' hyperthyroidism.

This clonotype occurred many times. This chain links TRBV7-9 with TRBJ1-4, with 8 bases matching TRBD1. Germline V CDR1 and CDR2: SEHNR, FQNEAQ (reference sequence). The CDR3 loop spans 14 amino acids. Unmatched junction bases numbered 8, after V lost 6 bases and J lost 8 bases. The CDR3 here is CASSPGQADEKLFF. As DNA, the CDR3 is TGTGCCAGCAGTCCGGGACAGGCTGACGAAAAACTGTTTTTT.

This clonotype was observed many times. CDR3 region: CASSFEGTGYTF. CDR3 DNA sequence: TGTGCCAGCAGTTTCGAGGGTACTGGCTACACCTTC. This rearrangement joins TRBV12-3 or TRBV12-4 to TRBJ1-2; D is unresolved. The ends were cut back, 3 bases at V and 7 bases at J, with 9 bases in the middle. There are 12 residues in the CDR3.

This clonotype was seen repeatedly, ten times or more. The chain employs TRBV20-1 and TRBJ2-5, with 9 bases matching TRBD2. The CDR3 runs 15 residues. J gave up 4 bases and V 5 bases, and 11 bases lay outside the gene matches. Looked up from germline, CDR1 is DFQATT and CDR2 is SNEGSKA (reference sequence). CDR3 DNA sequence: TGCAGTGCTCCCCGTGGAATAGCGGGAGCAGAGACCCAGTACTTC. It translates to CSAPRGIAGAETQYF.

This clonotype came up many times. V usage is TRBV6-1 and J usage is TRBJ2-7, with D possibly TRBD2 on 6 matching bases. CDR3 length: 14 amino acids. Germline V gene sequence: CDR1 MNHNS, CDR2 SASEGT. Trimming removed 5 bases at V and 7 bases at J, with 18 bases between. CDR3 protein: CASSRRDSKWEQYF. The DNA of the CDR3 is TGTGCCAGCAGTAGACGGGACTCCAAGTGGGAGCAGTACTTC.

This clonotype has more than one count but fewer than ten. The J gene is TRBJ2-3, the V gene TRBV5-6; D ambiguous. V was clipped by 4 bases and J by 1 base, with 7 bases between them. The CDR3 covers 13 residues. Germline loops: CDR1 SGHDT, CDR2 YYEEEE. The CDR3 nucleotides are TGTGCCAGCAGCCAAATGGGCACAGATACGCAGTATTTT. Translation: CASSQMGTDTQYF.

The CDR3 DNA reads as TGCAGTGCTAGAGATGGTGCGACTTTAAATGAAAAACTGTTTTTT. It yields the protein CSARDGATLNEKLFF. The chain uses TRBV20-1 and TRBJ1-4; D is unclear. This CDR3 has 15 residues. Trimming removed 0 bases at V and 5 bases at J, with 13 bases between. Germline V gives CDR1 DFQATT, CDR2 SNEGSKA (reference sequence).

Many counts were recorded for this clonotype. The rearrangement uses TRBV7-2 and TRBJ1-1; the D is unclear. Per germline, CDR1 SGHTA and CDR2 FQGNSA. This CDR3 spans 12 amino acids. Between the trimmed V and J ends, which lost 3 bases and 4 bases, there was a span of 6 bases. DNA of the CDR3: TGTGCCAGCAGCTTCCCGGGCACTGAAGCTTTCTTT. Translation: CASSFPGTEAFF. Complete variable domain (other parts from reference TRBV7-2 and TRBJ1-1): GAGVSQSPSNKVTEKGKDVELRCDPISGHTALYWYRQSLGQGLEFLIYFQGNSAPDKSGLPSDRFSAERTGGSVSTLTIQRTQQEDSAVYLCASSFPGTEAFFGQGTRLTVV.

The table lists this clonotype with many counts. The V call is TRBV20-1, the J call TRBJ1-1, with D perhaps matching TRBD1 (5 bases). CDR1 and CDR2 from the germline V gene are DFQATT and SNEGSKA (reference sequence). This CDR3 has 14 amino acids. The ends were cut back, 5 bases at V and 3 bases at J, with 16 bases in the middle. CDR3 residues: CSASPSGGDTEAFF. The CDR3 nucleotides read TGCAGTGCTTCCCCGTCGGGGGGGGACACTGAAGCTTTCTTT.

This clonotype has only a few counts. V gene TRBV5-6 combines with J gene TRBJ1-1, with D unclear. Germline-derived CDR1 and CDR2 are SGHDT and YYEEEE. V dropped 3 bases and J dropped 9 bases, with 12 bases sitting between them. The CDR3 has 12 amino acids. This CDR3 is CASSSGNPKAFF. The DNA for the CDR3 is TGTGCCAGCAGCTCCGGGAATCCTAAAGCTTTCTTT.

This clonotype was observed at least ten times. The chain uses TRBV7-9 and TRBJ1-2; no definite D call. CDR3 length equals 15 residues. V was clipped by 5 bases and J by 1 base, with 14 bases between them. Germline CDR1 is SEHNR and CDR2 is FQNEAQ (reference sequence). The CDR3 DNA is TGTGCCAGCAGCCATCACGGGCGGGGTAACTATGGCTACACCTTC. It encodes CASSHHGRGNYGYTF.

This clonotype was recorded at least ten times. The chain couples TRBV20-1 to TRBJ1-2; TRBD1 aligns across 7 bases. This CDR3 region has 12 residues. After removal of 6 bases from V and 4 bases from J, the junction contained 5 bases not matched to a gene. CDR1 DFQATT and CDR2 SNEGSKA come from the germline V gene (reference sequence). CDR3 region: CSADREGYGYTF. CDR3 nucleotide sequence: TGCAGTGCAGACAGGGAAGGCTATGGCTACACCTTC.

In this sample, this clonotype turned up a few times. J is TRBJ1-6 and V is TRBV6-2 or TRBV6-3; D call uncertain. Germline V gene lookup returns CDR1 MNHEY and CDR2 SVGEGT. Deletions cut 5 bases from V and 10 bases from J, with 15 bases between. The CDR3 loop spans 14 amino acids. This chain's CDR3 is CASSVYGVESPLHF. Here the CDR3 DNA reads TGTGCCAGCAGTGTCTACGGGGTCGAATCACCCCTCCACTTT.

This clonotype was counted ten times or more. V usage is TRBV7-9 and J usage is TRBJ1-1; possible D gene TRBD1, 5 bases. Germline CDR1 SEHNR, CDR2 FQNEAQ (reference sequence). The V end lost 5 bases, the J end lost 0 bases, and 16 bases lay between the germline ends. The length of the CDR3 is 16 residues. DNA of the CDR3: TGTGCCAGCAGCCTTAAAGACAGAGCTATGAACACTGAAGCTTTCTTT. Translated: CASSLKDRAMNTEAFF.

This clonotype was seen ten or more times. This chain connects TRBV9 to TRBJ1-6; 8 bases map to TRBD1. The CDR3 totals 15 residues. Unmatched junction bases numbered 5, after V lost 3 bases and J lost 6 bases. CDR1 SGDLS and CDR2 YYNGEE come from the germline V gene. The CDR3 nucleotides read TGTGCCAGCAGCGCAACAGGGGGGGGTAATTCACCCCTCCACTTT. Translation gives CASSATGGGNSPLHF.

This clonotype came up a few times. The chain links TRBV6-2 or TRBV6-3 to TRBJ1-3, with D perhaps matching TRBD1 (5 bases). This CDR3 spans 16 amino acids. Trimming left V 2 bases short and J 0 bases short, with 11 bases between. Germline CDR1 is MNHEY and CDR2 is SVGEGT. In DNA, the CDR3 is TGTGCCAGCAGTTACGTCAGGGCCAACTCTGGAAACACCATATATTTT. Protein sequence: CASSYVRANSGNTIYF.

This clonotype was counted at least ten times. The chain couples TRBV5-5 to TRBJ1-5, with D possibly matching TRBD1 (5 bases). This CDR3 is built from 16 residues. Germline V gene sequence: CDR1 SGHKS, CDR2 YYEKEE (reference sequence). V was pared by 5 bases and J by 1 base, with 16 bases between. Written as DNA, the CDR3 is TGTGCCAGCAGAGCGGGAGCCGGGGGAAGCAATCAGCCCCAGCATTTT. It translates to CASRAGAGGSNQPQHF.